A selection of T cell receptor beta chains follows, all from one sample in a study of CD8+ T cells in alopecia areata. This table comes from immunoSEQ multiplex PCR, and its TCRdb copy is limited to in-frame clones, with some not included. The repertoire includes about 250,000 clones, about two thirds of them detected once, and approximately 1.2% sits in the top ten. This material consisted of CD4+ T cells sorted from blood, taken at week 0. The source is a human donor with alopecia areata. Each CDR3 is given with its conserved first and last residue. D genes are given only for firm matches. Some rows mark clone size as missing; the rest say once, few, many or name a class of expanded clone.

CDR3 length,V gene,D gene,clone size,J gene,CDR3 DNA,CDR3 protein
18,TRBV4-2,-,-,TRBJ2-4,TGTGCCAGCAGCCAAGACCCTCCTCCCCAAAACCCGGAGAACATTCAGTACTTC,CASSQDPPPQNPENIQYF
14,TRBV2,-,-,TRBJ2-6,TGTGCCAGCAGACTGAACTCTGGGGCCAACGTCCTGACTTTC,CASRLNSGANVLTF
16,TRBV11-1,-,few,TRBJ2-5,TGTGCCAGCAGCAGGACCTGGGACCCCCGTCGGGAGACCCAGTACTTC,CASSRTWDPRRETQYF
9,TRBV30,-,-,TRBJ1-5,TGTGCCTGGGGGCCGCCCCAGCATTTT,CAWGPPQHF
15,TRBV9,TRBD1,-,TRBJ1-6,TGTGCCAGCAGCGAAGGAACAGGGGGTAATTCACCCCTCCACTTT,CASSEGTGGNSPLHF
11,TRBV20-1,-,-,TRBJ1-1,TGCAGTGCCCCCGAGGGGGCTGAAGCTTTCTTT,CSAPEGAEAFF
13,TRBV6-1,TRBD1,-,TRBJ2-7,TGTGCCAGCACCCGACAGGGGTCCTACGAGCAGTACTTC,CASTRQGSYEQYF
13,TRBV11-2,-,-,TRBJ2-2,TGTGCCAGCACCCCTGGAGGGGCCGGGGAGCTGTTTTTT,CASTPGGAGELFF
13,TRBV5-4,-,-,TRBJ1-1,TGTGCCAGCAGCTTTGGTAACAGGGCTGAAGCTTTCTTT,CASSFGNRAEAFF
12,TRBV2,TRBD1,-,TRBJ2-3,TGTGCCAGCAGGGGACAGGACGATACGCAGTATTTT,CASRGQDDTQYF
14,TRBV10-2,-,-,TRBJ1-1,TGCGCCAGCAGTGCGACAGAGGGACTAGGTGAAGCTTTCTTT,CASSATEGLGEAFF
15,TRBV4-1,TRBD1,few,TRBJ1-6,TGCGCCAGCAGCCAATTGGACAGGGGGGGTTCACCCCTCCACTTT,CASSQLDRGGSPLHF
13,TRBV5-1,-,-,TRBJ1-6,TGCGCCAGCAGCTTGGACTCTAATTCACCCCTCCACTTT,CASSLDSNSPLHF
15,TRBV29-1,TRBD2,few,TRBJ2-3,TGCAGCGTTGAAGATCAGGGACTAGAGCTAGATACGCAGTATTTT,CSVEDQGLELDTQYF
17,TRBV30,TRBD1,-,TRBJ1-5,TGTGCCTGGAGTGTAAGGGGACAGAGATTTAGCAATCAGCCCCAGCATTTT,CAWSVRGQRFSNQPQHF
14,TRBV18,-,-,TRBJ1-2,TGTGCCAGCTCCTCAGGGACGAACGGTTATGGCTACACCTTC,CASSSGTNGYGYTF
15,TRBV30,-,once,TRBJ2-3,TGTGCCTGGAGTGTAAAGGGGGGATACACAGATACGCAGTATTTT,CAWSVKGGYTDTQYF
12,TRBV29-1,-,-,TRBJ2-1,TGCAGCGTTTTGGTGACTTACAATGAGCAGTTCTTC,CSVLVTYNEQFF
12,TRBV18,-,-,TRBJ1-1,TGTGCCAGCTCACCACTGACAGGAGTAGCTTTCTTT,CASSPLTGVAFF
12,TRBV29-1,-,-,TRBJ2-5,TGCAGCGTTAGGACGGGCTCGGAGACCCAGTACTTC,CSVRTGSETQYF
14,TRBV29-1,TRBD2,-,TRBJ2-5,TGCAGCGCAAGACTAGCGGGGGCCTGGGAGACCCAGTACTTC,CSARLAGAWETQYF
13,TRBV5-6,-,-,TRBJ2-3,TGTGCCAGCAGCTTCAACGGTGCAGATACGCAGTATTTT,CASSFNGADTQYF
15,TRBV9,TRBD1,-,TRBJ1-1,TGTGCCAGCAGCTTCACAGGGGGTATGAACACTGAAGCTTTCTTT,CASSFTGGMNTEAFF
16,TRBV4-2,-,few,TRBJ1-3,TGTGCCAGCCAACCCAAAGGGACTCCCTCTGGAAACACCATATATTTT,CASQPKGTPSGNTIYF